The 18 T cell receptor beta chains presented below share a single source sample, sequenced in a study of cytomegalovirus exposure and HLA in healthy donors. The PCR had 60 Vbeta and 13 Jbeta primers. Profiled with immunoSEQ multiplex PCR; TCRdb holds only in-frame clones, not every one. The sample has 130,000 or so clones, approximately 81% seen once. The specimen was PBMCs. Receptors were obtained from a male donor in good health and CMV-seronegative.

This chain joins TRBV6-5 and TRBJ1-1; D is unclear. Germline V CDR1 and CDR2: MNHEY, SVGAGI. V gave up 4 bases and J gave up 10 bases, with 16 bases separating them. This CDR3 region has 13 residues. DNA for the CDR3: TGTGCCAGCAGTTTCGACTCAGGAGGGCGAGCTTTCTTT. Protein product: CASSFDSGGRAFF.

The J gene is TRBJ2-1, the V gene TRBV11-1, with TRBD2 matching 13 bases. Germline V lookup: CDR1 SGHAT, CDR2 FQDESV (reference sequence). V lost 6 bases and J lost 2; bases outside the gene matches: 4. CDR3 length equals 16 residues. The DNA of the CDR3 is TGTGCCAGCAGTACCGGACTAGCGGGAGCCTACAATGAGCAGTTCTTC. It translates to CASSTGLAGAYNEQFF.

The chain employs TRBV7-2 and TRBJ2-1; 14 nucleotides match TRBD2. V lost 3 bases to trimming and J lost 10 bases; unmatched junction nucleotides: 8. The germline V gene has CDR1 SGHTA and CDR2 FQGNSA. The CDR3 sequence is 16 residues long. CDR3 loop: CASSLQGLAGAKEQFF. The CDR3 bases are TGTGCCAGCAGCTTGCAGGGACTAGCGGGGGCTAAGGAGCAGTTCTTC.

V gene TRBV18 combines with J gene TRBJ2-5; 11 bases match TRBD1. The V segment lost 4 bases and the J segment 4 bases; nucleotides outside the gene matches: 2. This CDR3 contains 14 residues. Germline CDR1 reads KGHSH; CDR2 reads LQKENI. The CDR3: CASSQGTGGETQYF. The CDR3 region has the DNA TGTGCCAGCTCACAAGGGACAGGGGGAGAGACCCAGTACTTC.

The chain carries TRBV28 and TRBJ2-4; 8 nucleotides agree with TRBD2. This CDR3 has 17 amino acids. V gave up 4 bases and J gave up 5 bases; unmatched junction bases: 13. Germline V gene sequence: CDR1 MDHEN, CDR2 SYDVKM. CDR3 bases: TGTGCCAGCAGTTCCGGGGGGGGGTTGGGGCCTGAAAACATTCAGTACTTC. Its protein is CASSSGGGLGPENIQYF.

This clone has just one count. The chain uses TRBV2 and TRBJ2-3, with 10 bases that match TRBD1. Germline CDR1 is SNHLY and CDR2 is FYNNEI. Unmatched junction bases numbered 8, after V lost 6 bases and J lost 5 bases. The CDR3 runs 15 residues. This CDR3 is CASRRQGAQRDTQYF. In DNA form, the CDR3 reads TGTGCCAGCAGGAGACAGGGGGCGCAGAGAGATACGCAGTATTTT. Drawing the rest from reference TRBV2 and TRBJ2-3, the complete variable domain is EPEVTQTPSHQVTQMGQEVILRCVPISNHLYFYWYRQILGQKVEFLVSFYNNEISEKSEIFDDQFSVERPDGSNFTLKIRSTKLEDSAMYFCASRRQGAQRDTQYFGPGTRLTVL.

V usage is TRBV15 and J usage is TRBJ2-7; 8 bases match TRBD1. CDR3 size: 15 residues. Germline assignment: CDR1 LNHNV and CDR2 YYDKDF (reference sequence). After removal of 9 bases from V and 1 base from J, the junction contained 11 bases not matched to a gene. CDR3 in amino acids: CATKKGQGGSYEQYF. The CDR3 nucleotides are TGTGCCACAAAAAAAGGACAGGGAGGTTCCTACGAGCAGTACTTC.

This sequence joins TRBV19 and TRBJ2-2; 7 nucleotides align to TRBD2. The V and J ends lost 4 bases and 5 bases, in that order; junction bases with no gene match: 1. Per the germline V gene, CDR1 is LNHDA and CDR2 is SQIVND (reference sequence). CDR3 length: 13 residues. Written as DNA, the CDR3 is TGTGCCAGTAGTAGTAGCGGGACCGGGGAGCTGTTTTTT. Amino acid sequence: CASSSSGTGELFF.

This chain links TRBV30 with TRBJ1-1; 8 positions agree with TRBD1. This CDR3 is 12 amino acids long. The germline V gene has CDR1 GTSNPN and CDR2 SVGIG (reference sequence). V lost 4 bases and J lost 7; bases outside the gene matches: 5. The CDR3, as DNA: TGTGCCTGGACCAGGACAGGGATTGAAGCTTTCTTT. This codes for CAWTRTGIEAFF.

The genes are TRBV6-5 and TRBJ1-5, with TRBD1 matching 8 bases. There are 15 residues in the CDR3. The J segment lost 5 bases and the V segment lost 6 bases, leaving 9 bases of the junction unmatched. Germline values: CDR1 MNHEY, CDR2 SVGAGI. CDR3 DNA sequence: TGTGCCAGCAGCCCGACAGGGGTGTACGATCAGCCCCAGCATTTT. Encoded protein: CASSPTGVYDQPQHF.

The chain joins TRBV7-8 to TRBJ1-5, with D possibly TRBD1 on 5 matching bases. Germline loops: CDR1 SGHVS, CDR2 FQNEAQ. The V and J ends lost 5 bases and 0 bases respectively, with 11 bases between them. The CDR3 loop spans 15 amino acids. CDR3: CASSPRGNSNQPQHF. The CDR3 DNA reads TGTGCCAGCAGCCCCCGGGGGAATAGCAATCAGCCCCAGCATTTT.

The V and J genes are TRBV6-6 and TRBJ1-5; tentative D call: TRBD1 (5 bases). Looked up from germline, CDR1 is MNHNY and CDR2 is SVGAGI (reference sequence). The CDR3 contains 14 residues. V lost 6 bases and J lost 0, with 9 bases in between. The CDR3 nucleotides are TGTGCCAGCAGGAGACAGAATAGCAATCAGCCCCAGCATTTT. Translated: CASRRQNSNQPQHF.

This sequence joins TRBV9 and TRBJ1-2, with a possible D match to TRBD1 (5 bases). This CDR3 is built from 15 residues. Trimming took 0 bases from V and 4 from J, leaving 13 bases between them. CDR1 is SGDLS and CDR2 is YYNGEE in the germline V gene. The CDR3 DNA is TGTGCCAGCAGCGTAGAGCTTGCGGGGGGCTATGGCTACACCTTC. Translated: CASSVELAGGYGYTF.

The CDR3 loop reads CASTRTGASQPQHF. The CDR3 DNA reads as TGTGCCAGCACCCGAACAGGGGCAAGCCAGCCCCAGCATTTT. The genes are TRBV27 and TRBJ1-5; TRBD1 matches at 7 bases. The CDR3 has 14 amino acids. Trimming took 7 bases from V and 7 from J; bases not matched to a gene: 10. CDR1 is MNHEY, CDR2 SMNVEV, per germline (reference sequence).

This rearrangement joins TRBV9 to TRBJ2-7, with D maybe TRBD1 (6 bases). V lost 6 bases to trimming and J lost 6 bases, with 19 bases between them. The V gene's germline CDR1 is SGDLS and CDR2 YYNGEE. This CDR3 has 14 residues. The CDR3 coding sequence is TGTGCCAGCACCCCAGGGGACGCTGCTACCGAGCAGTACTTC. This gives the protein CASTPGDAATEQYF.

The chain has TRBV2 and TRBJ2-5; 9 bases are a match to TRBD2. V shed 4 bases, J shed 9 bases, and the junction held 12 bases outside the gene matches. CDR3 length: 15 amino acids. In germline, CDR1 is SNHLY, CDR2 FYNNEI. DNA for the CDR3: TGTGCCAGCAGTGGAGGGAGCGGGGGGCGTTGGGCCCAGTACTTC. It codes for CASSGGSGGRWAQYF.

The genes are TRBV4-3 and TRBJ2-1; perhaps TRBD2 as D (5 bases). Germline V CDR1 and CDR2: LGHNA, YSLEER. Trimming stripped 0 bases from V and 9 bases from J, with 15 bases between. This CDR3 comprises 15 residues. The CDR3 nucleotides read TGCGCCAGCAGCCAAGAACCAGCGGTTCCTGGTGAGCAGTTCTTC. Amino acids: CASSQEPAVPGEQFF.

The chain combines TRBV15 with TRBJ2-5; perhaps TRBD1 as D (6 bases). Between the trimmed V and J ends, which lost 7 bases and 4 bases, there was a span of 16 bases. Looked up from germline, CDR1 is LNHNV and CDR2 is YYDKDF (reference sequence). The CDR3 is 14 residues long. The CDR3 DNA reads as TGTGCCACCAAAGAAACAGGGTTGGGAGAGACCCAGTACTTC. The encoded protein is CATKETGLGETQYF.